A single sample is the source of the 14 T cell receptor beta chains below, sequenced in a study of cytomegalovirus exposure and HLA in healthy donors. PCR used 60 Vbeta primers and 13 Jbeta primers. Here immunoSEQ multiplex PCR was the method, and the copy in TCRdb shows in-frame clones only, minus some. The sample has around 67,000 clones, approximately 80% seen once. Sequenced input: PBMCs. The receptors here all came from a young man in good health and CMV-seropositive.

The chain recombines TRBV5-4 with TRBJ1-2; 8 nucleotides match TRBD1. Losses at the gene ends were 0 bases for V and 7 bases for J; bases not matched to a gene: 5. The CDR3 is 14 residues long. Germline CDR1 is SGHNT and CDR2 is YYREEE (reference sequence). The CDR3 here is CASSLGQGAVGYTF. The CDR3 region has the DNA TGTGCCAGCAGCTTGGGGCAGGGGGCAGTTGGCTACACCTTC.

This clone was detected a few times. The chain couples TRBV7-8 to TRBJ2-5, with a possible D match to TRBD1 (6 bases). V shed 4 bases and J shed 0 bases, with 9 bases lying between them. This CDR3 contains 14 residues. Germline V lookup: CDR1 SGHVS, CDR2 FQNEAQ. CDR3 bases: TGTGCCAGCAGCTCCGGACAGTACCAAGAGACCCAGTACTTC. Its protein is CASSSGQYQETQYF.

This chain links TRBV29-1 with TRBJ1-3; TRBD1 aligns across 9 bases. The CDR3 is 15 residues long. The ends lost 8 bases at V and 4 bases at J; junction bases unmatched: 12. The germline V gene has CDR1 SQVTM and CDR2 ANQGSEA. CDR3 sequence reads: CSLISGTGTGNTIYF. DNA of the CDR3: TGCAGCCTTATTTCCGGGACAGGGACAGGAAACACCATATATTTT.

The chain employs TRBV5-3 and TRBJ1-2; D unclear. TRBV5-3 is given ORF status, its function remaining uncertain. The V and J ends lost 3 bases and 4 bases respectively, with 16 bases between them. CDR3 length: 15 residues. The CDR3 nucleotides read TGTGCCAGAAGCTCTCCCCTCGCCAGGCCCTATGGCTACACCTTC. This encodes CARSSPLARPYGYTF.

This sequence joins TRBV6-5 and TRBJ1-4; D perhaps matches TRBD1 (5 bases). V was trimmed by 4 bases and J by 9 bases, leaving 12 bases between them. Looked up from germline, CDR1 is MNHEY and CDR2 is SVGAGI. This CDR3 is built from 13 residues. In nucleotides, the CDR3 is TGTGCCAGCAGTTCTACGGGGGGAAAAAAACTGTTTTTT. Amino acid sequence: CASSSTGGKKLFF.

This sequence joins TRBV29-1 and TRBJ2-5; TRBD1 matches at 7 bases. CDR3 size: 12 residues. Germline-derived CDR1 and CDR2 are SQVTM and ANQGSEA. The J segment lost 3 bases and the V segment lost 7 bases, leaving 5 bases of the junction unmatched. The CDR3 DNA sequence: TGCAGCGCCGCCGGACAGGAAGAGACCCAGTACTTC. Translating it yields CSAAGQEETQYF.

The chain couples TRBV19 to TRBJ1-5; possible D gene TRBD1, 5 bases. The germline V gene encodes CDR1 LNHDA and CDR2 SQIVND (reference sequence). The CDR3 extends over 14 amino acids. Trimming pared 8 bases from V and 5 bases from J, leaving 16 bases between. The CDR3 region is CASAVWGRDQPQHF. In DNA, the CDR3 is TGTGCCAGTGCCGTGTGGGGGAGGGATCAGCCCCAGCATTTT.

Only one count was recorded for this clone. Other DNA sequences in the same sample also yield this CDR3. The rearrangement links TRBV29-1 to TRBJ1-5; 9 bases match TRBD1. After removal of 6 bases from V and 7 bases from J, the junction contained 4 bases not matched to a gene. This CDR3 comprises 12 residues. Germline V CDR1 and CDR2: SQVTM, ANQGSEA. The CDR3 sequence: CSVQGAGQPQHF. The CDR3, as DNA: TGCAGCGTACAGGGGGCTGGACAGCCCCAGCATTTT.

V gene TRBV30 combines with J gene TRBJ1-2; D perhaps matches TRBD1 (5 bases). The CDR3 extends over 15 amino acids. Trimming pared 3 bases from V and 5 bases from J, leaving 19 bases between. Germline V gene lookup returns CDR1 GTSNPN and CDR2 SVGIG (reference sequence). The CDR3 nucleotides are TGTGCCTGGAGAATCCTCGGGGGGGTTAGATATGGCTACACCTTC. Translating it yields CAWRILGGVRYGYTF.

CDR3 region: CASSLVRGGMTTEAFF. DNA for the CDR3: TGTGCCAGCAGCTTAGTCCGAGGGGGTATGACCACTGAAGCTTTCTTT. The chain combines TRBV11-2 with TRBJ1-1, with D possibly being TRBD1 (6 bases). Germline CDR1 reads SGHAT; CDR2 reads FQNNGV. The CDR3 has 16 amino acids. The V end lost 1 base, the J end lost 4 bases, and 16 bases lay between the germline ends.

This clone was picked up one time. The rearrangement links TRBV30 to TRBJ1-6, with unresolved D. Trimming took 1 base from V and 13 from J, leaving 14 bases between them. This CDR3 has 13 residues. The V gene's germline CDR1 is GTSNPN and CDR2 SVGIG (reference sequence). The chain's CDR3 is CAWSAEEASPLHF. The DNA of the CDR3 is TGTGCCTGGAGTGCCGAGGAGGCATCCCCCCTCCACTTT. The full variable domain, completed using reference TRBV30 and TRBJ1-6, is SQTIHQWPATLVQPVGSPLSLECTVEGTSNPNLYWYRQAAGRGLQLLFYSVGIGQISSEVPQNLSASRPQDRQFILSSKKLLLSDSGFYLCAWSAEEASPLHFGNGTRLTVT.

DNA of the CDR3: TGCACCAGCAGCCAAGAAGCCCAAGAGACCCAGTACTTC. As protein: CTSSQEAQETQYF. V usage is TRBV1 and J usage is TRBJ2-5; TRBD2 reflects the table's D call only, with no check against the DNA. TRBV1 constitutes a pseudogene. CDR3 length: 13 amino acids.

The CDR3 sequence: CASSRQRGANQPQHF. The DNA of the CDR3 is TGTGCCAGCAGTCGACAGCGAGGAGCAAATCAGCCCCAGCATTTT. The chain is built from TRBV6-5 and TRBJ1-5; maybe TRBD1 (5 bases). Deletions cut 5 bases from V and 4 bases from J, with 15 bases between. Germline V gene data show CDR1 as MNHEY and CDR2 as SVGAGI. CDR3 length: 15 amino acids.

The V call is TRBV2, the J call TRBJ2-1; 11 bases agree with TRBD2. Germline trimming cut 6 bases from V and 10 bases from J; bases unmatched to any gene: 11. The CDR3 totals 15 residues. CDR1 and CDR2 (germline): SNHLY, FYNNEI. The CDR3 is CASSRTSGLGKEQFF. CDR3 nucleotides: TGTGCCAGCAGCCGGACTAGCGGGTTAGGGAAGGAGCAGTTCTTC.